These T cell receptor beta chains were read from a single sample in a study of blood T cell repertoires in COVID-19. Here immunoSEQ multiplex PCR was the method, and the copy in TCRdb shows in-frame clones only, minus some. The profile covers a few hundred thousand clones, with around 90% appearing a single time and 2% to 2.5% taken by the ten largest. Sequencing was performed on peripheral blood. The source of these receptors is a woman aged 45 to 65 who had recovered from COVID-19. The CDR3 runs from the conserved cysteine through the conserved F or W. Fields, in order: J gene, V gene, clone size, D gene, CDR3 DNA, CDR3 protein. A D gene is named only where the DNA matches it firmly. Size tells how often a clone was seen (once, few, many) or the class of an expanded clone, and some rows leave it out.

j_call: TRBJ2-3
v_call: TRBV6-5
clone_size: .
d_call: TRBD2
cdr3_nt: TGTGCCAGCAGTAAAACTAGCGGGTGGACAGATACGCAGTATTTT
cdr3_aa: CASSKTSGWTDTQYF

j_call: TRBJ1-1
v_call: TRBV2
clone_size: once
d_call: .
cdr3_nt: TGTGCCAGCACCGGATGGGGGGTCGTCAACACTGAAGCTTTCTTT
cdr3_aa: CASTGWGVVNTEAFF

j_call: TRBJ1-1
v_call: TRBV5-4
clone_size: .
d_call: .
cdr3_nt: TGTGCCAGCAGCTTACAGGCTCTGAACACTGAAGCTTTCTTT
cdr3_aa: CASSLQALNTEAFF

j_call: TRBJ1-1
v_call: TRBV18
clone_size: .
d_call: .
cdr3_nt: TGTGCCAGCTCACCACCGGCAGGGGATAACACTGAAGCTTTCTTT
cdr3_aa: CASSPPAGDNTEAFF

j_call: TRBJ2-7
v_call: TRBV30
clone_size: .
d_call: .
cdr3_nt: TGTGCCTGGAGGAGACAGCCCCCTGGCTACGAGCAGTACTTC
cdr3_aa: CAWRRQPPGYEQYF

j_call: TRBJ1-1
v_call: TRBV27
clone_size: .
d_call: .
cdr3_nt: TGTGCCAGCAGTTTATGGGGGCGAGGGACTGAAGCTTTCTTT
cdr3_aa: CASSLWGRGTEAFF

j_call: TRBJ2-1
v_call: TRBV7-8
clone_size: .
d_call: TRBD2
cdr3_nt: TGTGCCAGCAGCCTACTAGCGGGGGGTCTATCCTACAATGAGCAGTTCTTC
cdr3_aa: CASSLLAGGLSYNEQFF

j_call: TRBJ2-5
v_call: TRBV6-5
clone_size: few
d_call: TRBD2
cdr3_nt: TGTGCCAGCAGTCCCCTAGCGGGAGGGAAAGAGACCCAGTACTTC
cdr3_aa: CASSPLAGGKETQYF

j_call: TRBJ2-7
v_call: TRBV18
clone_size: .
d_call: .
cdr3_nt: TGTGCCAGCTCCCCCGGGAGAAGCCACGAGCAGTACTTC
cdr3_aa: CASSPGRSHEQYF

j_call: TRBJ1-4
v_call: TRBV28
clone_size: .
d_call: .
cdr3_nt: TGTGCCAGCAGTTCCCCCGGGTTCGCGGGTGAAAAACTGTTTTTT
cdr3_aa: CASSSPGFAGEKLFF

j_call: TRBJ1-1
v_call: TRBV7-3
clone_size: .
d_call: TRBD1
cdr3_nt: TGTGCCAGCAGCTTTTCGACAGGGGCTAACACTGAAGCTTTCTTT
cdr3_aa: CASSFSTGANTEAFF

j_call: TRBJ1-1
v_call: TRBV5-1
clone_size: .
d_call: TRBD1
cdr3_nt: TGCGCCAGCAGCTTCCTGACAGGGATGGGGGACACTGAAGCTTTCTTT
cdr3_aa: CASSFLTGMGDTEAFF

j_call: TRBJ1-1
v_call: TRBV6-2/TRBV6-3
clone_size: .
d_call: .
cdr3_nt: TGTGCCAGCAGCAATAAATGGAACACTGAAGCTTTCTTT
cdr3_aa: CASSNKWNTEAFF

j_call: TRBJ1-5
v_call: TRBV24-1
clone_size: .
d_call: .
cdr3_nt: TGTGCCACCAGTGACGGAGGGAATCAGCCCCAGCATTTT
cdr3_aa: CATSDGGNQPQHF

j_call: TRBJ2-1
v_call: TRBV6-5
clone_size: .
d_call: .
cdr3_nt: TGTGCCAGCAGTTACGACAGTTACAATGAGCAGTTCTTC
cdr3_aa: CASSYDSYNEQFF

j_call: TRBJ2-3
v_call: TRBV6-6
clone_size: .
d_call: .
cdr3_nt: TGTGCCAGCAGTAAGACAGGTGGGGATACGCAGTATTTT
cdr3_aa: CASSKTGGDTQYF

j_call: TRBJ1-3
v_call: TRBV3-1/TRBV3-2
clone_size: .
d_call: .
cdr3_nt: TGTGCCAGCAGCCAAGAAGTCGGGGTCTCTGGAAACACCATATATTTT
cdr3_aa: CASSQEVGVSGNTIYF

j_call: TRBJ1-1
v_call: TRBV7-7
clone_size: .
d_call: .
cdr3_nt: TGTGCTAGCAGCCAAGAGGTGGGGGGAACTGAAGCTTTCTTT
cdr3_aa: CASSQEVGGTEAFF

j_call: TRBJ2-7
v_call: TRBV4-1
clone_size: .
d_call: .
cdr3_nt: TGCGCCAGCAGCCACCGGACAAGCTCCTACGAGCAGTACTTC
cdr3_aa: CASSHRTSSYEQYF

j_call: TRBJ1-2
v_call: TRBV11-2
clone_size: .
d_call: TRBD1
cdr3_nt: TGTGCCAGCAGTTCTCACCGGGACAGAGGGAACCCTAACTATGGCTACACCTTC
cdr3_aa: CASSSHRDRGNPNYGYTF

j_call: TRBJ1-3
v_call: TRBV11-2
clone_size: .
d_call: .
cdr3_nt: TGTGCCAGCAGCTTAGCCCACAGAGCCTACTCTGGAAACACCATATATTTT
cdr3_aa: CASSLAHRAYSGNTIYF

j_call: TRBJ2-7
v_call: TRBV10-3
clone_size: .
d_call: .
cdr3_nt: TGTGCCATCAGTGGGGCGGGAACAGAAGAGCAGTACTTC
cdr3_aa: CAISGAGTEEQYF

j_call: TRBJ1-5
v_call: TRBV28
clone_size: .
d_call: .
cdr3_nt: TGTGCCAGCAGTTCCCCTTTGCCAGGGCGAGGATATAGCAATCAGCCCCAGCATTTT
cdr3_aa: CASSSPLPGRGYSNQPQHF

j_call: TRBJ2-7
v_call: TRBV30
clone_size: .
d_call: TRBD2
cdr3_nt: TGTGCCTTCCTAGAGGGGCGGAGAGCGGGGATTAGACACGAGCAGTACTTC
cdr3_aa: CAFLEGRRAGIRHEQYF

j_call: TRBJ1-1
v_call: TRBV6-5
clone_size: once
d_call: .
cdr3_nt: TGTGCCAGCAGTTACGGGGGGTTTTGGTCCGGAGCTTTCTTT
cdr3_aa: CASSYGGFWSGAFF

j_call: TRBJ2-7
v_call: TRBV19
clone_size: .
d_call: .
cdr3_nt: TGTGCCAGTAGTATAGGCGGCGGTCCCTACGAGCAGTACTTC
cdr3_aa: CASSIGGGPYEQYF

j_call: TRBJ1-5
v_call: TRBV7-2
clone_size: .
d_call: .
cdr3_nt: TGTGCCAGCAGCTTAGGACAGTCTCAGCCCCAGCATTTT
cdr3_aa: CASSLGQSQPQHF

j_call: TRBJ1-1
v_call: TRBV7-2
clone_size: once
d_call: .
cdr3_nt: TGTGCCAGCAGCCGCTCGACAGCGAACACTGAAGCTTTCTTT
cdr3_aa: CASSRSTANTEAFF

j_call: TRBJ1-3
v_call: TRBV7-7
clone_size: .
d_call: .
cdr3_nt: TGTGCTAGCAGCCCGGGGTCGGGGAATCGAGGAAACACCATATATTTT
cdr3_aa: CASSPGSGNRGNTIYF

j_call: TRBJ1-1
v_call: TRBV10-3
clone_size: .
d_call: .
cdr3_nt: TGTGCCATCAGTGAGACAGGGAACACTGAAGCTTTCTTT
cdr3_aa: CAISETGNTEAFF

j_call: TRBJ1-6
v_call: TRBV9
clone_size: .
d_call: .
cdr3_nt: TGTGCCAGCAGCCTTCACAGCTCCTATAATTCACCCCTCCACTTT
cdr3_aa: CASSLHSSYNSPLHF

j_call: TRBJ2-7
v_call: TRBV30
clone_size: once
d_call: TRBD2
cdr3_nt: TGTGCCTGGAGACTAGCGGGGGGGCGTCCCCCCGAGCAGTACTTC
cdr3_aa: CAWRLAGGRPPEQYF

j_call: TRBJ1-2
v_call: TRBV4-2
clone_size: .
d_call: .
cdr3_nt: TGTGCCAGCAGCCAAGACTCAGGGGTTTCTAACTATGGCTACACCTTC
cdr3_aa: CASSQDSGVSNYGYTF

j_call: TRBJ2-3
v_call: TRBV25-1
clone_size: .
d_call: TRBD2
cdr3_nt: TGTGCCAGCGGACTAGCGGGAGGCACAGATACGCAGTATTTT
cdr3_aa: CASGLAGGTDTQYF

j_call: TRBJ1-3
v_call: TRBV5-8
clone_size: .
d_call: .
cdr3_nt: TGTGCCAGCAGCTTGCGGACAGCTGGAAACACCATATATTTT
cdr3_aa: CASSLRTAGNTIYF

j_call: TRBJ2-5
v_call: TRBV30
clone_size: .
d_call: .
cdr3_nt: TGTGCCTGCCGACATATAGGCCAACAAGAGACCCAGTACTTC
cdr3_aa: CACRHIGQQETQYF

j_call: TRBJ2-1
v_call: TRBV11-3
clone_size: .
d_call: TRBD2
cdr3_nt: TGTGCCAGCAGCCCCCAGACTAGCTCAAATGAGCAGTTCTTC
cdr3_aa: CASSPQTSSNEQFF

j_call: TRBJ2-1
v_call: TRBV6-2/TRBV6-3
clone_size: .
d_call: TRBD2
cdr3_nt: TGTGCCAGCAGTTACTTATTAGCGGGAGTTCGGAATGAGCAGTTCTTC
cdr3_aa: CASSYLLAGVRNEQFF

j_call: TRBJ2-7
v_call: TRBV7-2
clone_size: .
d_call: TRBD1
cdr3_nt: TGTGCCAGCAGCGGGGACAGTTACGAGCAGTACTTC
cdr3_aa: CASSGDSYEQYF

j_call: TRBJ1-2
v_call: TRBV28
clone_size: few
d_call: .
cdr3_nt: TGTGCCAGCAGGCCCCCAGGGCCATATGGCTACACCTTC
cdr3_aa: CASRPPGPYGYTF

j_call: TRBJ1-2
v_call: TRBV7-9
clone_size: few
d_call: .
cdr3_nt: TGTGCCAGCAGCTTTAACAGGGAAGGCTACACCTTC
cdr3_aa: CASSFNREGYTF

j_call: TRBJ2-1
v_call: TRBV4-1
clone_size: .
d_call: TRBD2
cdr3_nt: TGCGCCAGCAGCCTTATGGCCGGACTAGCGGGAGTTGAGCAGTTCTTC
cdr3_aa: CASSLMAGLAGVEQFF

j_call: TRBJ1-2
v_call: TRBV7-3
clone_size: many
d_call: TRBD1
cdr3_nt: TGTGCCAGCAGCTCCCAGGGGGCCAATGGCTACACCTTC
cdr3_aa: CASSSQGANGYTF

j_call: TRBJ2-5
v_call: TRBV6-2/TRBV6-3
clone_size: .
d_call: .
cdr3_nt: TGTGCCAGCAGCAGACAGGGAGGGACCCAGTACTTC
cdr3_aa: CASSRQGGTQYF

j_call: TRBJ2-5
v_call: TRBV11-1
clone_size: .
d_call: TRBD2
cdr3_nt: TGTGCCAGCAGCTTAATGGCTAGCGGGAGTGGAGAGACCCAGTACTTC
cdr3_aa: CASSLMASGSGETQYF

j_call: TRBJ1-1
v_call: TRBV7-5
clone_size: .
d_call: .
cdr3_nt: TGTGCCAGAAGCCCCCCCGAGGACACCCAGGGAACTGAAGCTTTCTTT
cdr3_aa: CARSPPEDTQGTEAFF

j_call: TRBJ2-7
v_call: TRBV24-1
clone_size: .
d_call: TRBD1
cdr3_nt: TGTGCCACCAGTGACTCCGGGACAGGGGGTAGGGCCGAGCAGTACTTC
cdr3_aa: CATSDSGTGGRAEQYF

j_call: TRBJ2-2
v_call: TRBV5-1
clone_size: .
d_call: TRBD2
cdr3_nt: TGCGCCAGCAGCTTCGGACTAGCGGGAGACACCGGGGAGCTGTTTTTT
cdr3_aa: CASSFGLAGDTGELFF

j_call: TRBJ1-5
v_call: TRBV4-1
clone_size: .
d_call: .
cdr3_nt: TGCGCCAGCAGCCAGGGGGGGAACGGCAATCAGCCCCAGCATTTT
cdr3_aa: CASSQGGNGNQPQHF

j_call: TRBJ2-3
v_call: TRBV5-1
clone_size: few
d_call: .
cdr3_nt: TGCGCCAGCAGCCCCCTTATGGGGAGATTCGATACGCAGTATTTT
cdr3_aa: CASSPLMGRFDTQYF

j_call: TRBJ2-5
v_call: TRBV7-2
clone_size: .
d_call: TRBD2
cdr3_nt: TGTGCCAGCAGCTTCGCCGCCGGGAGGGCGGGGGAGACCCAGTACTTC
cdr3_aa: CASSFAAGRAGETQYF

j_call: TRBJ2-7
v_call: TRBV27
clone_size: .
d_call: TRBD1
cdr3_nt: TGTGCCAGCAGTACGCGACAGGGAAGCTACGAGCAGTACTTC
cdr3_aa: CASSTRQGSYEQYF

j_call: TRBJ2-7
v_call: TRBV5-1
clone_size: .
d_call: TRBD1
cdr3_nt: TGCGCCAGCAGCTTGGACAGGGGCTACGAGCAGTACTTC
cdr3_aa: CASSLDRGYEQYF

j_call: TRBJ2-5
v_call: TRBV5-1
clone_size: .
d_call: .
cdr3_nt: TGCGCCAGCAGCTTTCAGTCCCCGGAGACCCAGTACTTC
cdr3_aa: CASSFQSPETQYF

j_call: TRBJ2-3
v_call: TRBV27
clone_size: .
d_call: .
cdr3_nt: TGTGCCAGCAGTTTTGGCTCTAGCACAGATACGCAGTATTTT
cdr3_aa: CASSFGSSTDTQYF

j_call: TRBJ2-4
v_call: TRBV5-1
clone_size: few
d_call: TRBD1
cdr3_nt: TGCGCCAGCAGCTCCTGGGACAGGGACGTAGCCAAAAACATTCAGTACTTC
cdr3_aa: CASSSWDRDVAKNIQYF

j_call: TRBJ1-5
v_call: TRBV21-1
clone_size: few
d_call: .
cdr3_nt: TGTGCCAGCAGCAAAGCGGGGACAAATAATCAGCCCCAGCATTTT
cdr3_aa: CASSKAGTNNQPQHF

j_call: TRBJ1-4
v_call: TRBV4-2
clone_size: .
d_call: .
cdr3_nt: TGTGCCAGCAGCCAAGATCCACCGACCCTCACAGTATTCAGTGAAAAACTGTTTTTT
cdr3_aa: CASSQDPPTLTVFSEKLFF

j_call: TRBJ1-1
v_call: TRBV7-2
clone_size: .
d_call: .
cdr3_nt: TGTGCCAGCAGCTTAGCGCATACAGGGAACACTGAAGCTTTCTTT
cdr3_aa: CASSLAHTGNTEAFF